A selection of T cell receptor beta chains follows, all from one sample in a study of CD8+ T cells in alopecia areata. Here immunoSEQ multiplex PCR was the method, and the copy in TCRdb shows in-frame clones only, minus some. The sample consists of approximately 120,000 clones, under 65% of them appearing once. The material sequenced was CD4+ T cells sorted from blood, taken at week 4, from a patient treated with tofacitinib. The receptor set was obtained from a human donor with alopecia areata. Each CDR3 is given without its conserved first and last residue. D genes are given only for firm matches.

d_call | v_call | cdr3_aa
. | TRBV29-1 | SVVVSSYEQY
TRBD1 | TRBV25-1 | ASSEVGQGLAHGYT
. | TRBV5-4 | ASSQDHFGERAQY
TRBD2 | TRBV7-3 | ASSILAGGTDTQY
TRBD1 | TRBV6-4 | ASRPQGLGTGELF
. | TRBV4-3 | ASSQVSGTTNEKLF
. | TRBV6-5 | ASSYRGSEAF
TRBD2 | TRBV30 | AWNLAGSLYNEQF
. | TRBV7-2 | ASSLYGSEQY
. | TRBV30 | AWSRQYPHNEQF
. | TRBV25-1 | ASSESNLRTEAF
. | TRBV7-9 | ASSRGTANTEAF
. | TRBV5-6 | ASSLKVRTHNEQF
. | TRBV29-1 | SVEGRDSYTDTQY
. | TRBV5-1 | ASSRSRRKAPDRSNQPQH
. | TRBV29-1 | SVGDRNTGELF
. | TRBV15 | ATSRVALRLF
. | TRBV5-1 | ASSADGNSGNTIY
. | TRBV28 | ASRVTANNEQF
. | TRBV18 | ASSPQVNTEAF
. | TRBV7-8 | ASSLPDSSNQPQH
. | TRBV15 | ATSRGSGVGEQY
. | TRBV18 | ASSPRRQADGYT
. | TRBV29-1 | SVEGGGREKLF
. | TRBV7-2 | ASSSFDRGTQY
TRBD1 | TRBV9 | ASSVGGGQGSGNTIY
. | TRBV7-2 | ASSLVGDGYT
. | TRBV7-9 | ASSSALASYNEQF
. | TRBV29-1 | SVRTERTEAF
. | TRBV27 | ASSLWDGETYEQY
TRBD1 | TRBV15 | ATSSPGTGAQPQH
TRBD2 | TRBV29-1 | SGLAGVRTGELF
. | TRBV9 | ASSYSPLH
. | TRBV2 | ASRIDNHWADTQY
TRBD2 | TRBV6-5 | ASRGSGGTDTQY
. | TRBV28 | ASRSFSSSYEQY
. | TRBV5-1 | ASSLATQNEQF
TRBD1 | TRBV30 | AWEGWGQGHEETQY
. | TRBV7-9 | ASRPRGGRGSTDTQY
TRBD1 | TRBV23-1 | ASTWDRARF
. | TRBV30 | ASVENIQY
. | TRBV11-2 | ASSLDRENEKLF
TRBD2 | TRBV29-1 | SVERLAGRGTYNEQF
. | TRBV30 | AWTSSTDTQY